This T cell receptor beta chain was retrieved from a study of synovial regulatory T cells in juvenile arthritis. Study overall: Treatments: three naive, six methotrexate, one methotrexate plus infliximab, one unknown.

Using immunoSEQ multiplex PCR, the repertoire was profiled, and TCRdb retains in-frame clones only, with some absent. The data show around 6,400 clones, and the top ten clones hold roughly 0.61%. Donors were more than 9 juvenile idiopathic arthritis patients with active disease. This CDR3 is 14 amino acids long. No DNA sequence was recorded. In germline, CDR1 is SQVTM, CDR2 ANQGSEA. The sample taken for sequencing was Treg cells from blood. Noted subset: remaining (HLA-DR-negative) circulating blood Treg cells. The chain has TRBV29-1 and TRBJ1-2; TCRdb outputs TRBD1, but without DNA this stays unchecked. This clonotype was sampled from a donor aged 2-30 years with juvenile idiopathic arthritis. CDR3 loop: CSVHSGQSNYGYTF.